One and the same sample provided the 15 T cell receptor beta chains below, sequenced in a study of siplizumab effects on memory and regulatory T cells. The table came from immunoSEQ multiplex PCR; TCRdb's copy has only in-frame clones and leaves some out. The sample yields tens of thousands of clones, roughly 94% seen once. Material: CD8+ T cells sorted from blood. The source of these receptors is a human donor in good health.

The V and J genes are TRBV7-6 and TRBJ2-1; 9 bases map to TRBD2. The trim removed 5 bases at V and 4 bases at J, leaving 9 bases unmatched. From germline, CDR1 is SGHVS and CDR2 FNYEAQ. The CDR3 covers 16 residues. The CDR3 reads CASSTGAGGPYNEQFF. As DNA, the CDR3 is TGTGCCAGCAGCACGGGAGCGGGAGGCCCATACAATGAGCAGTTCTTC. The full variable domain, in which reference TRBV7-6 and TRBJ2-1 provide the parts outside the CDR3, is GAGVSQSPRYKVTKRGQDVALRCDPISGHVSLYWYRQALGQGPEFLTYFNYEAQQDKSGLPNDRFSAERPEGSISTLTIQRTEQRDSAMYRCASSTGAGGPYNEQFFGPGTRLTVL.

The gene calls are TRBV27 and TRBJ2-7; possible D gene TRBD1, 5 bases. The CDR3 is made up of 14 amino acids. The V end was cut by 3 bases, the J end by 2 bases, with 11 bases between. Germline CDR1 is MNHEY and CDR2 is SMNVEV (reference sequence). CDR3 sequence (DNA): TGTGCCAGCAGTTTTGGGTCAGGGACCTACGAGCAGTACTTC. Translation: CASSFGSGTYEQYF.

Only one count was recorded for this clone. CDR3: CARSFERVYEQYF. CDR3 nucleotide sequence: TGTGCCAGAAGCTTTGAACGGGTCTACGAGCAGTACTTC. The V call is TRBV5-3, the J call TRBJ2-7; unclear D gene. TRBV5-3 is given ORF status, its function remaining uncertain. The CDR3 consists of 13 residues. V dropped 2 bases and J dropped 3 bases, with 9 bases sitting between them.

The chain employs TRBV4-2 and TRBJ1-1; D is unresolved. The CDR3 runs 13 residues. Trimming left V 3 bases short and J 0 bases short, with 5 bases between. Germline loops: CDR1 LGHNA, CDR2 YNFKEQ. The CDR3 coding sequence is TGTGCCAGCAGCCATCAAATGAACACTGAAGCTTTCTTT. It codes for CASSHQMNTEAFF.

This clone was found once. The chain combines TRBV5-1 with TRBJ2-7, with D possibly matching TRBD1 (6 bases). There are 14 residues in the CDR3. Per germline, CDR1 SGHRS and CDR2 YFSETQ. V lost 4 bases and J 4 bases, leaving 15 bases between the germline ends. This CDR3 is CASSLNTGSYEQYF. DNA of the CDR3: TGCGCCAGCAGCCTCAATACAGGGAGTTACGAGCAGTACTTC.

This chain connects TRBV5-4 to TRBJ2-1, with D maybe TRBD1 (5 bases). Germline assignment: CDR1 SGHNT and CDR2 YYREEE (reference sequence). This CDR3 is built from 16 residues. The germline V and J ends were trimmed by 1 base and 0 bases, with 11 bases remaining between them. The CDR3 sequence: CASSLYVRGSYNEQFF. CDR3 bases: TGTGCCAGCAGCTTGTATGTAAGGGGCTCCTACAATGAGCAGTTCTTC.

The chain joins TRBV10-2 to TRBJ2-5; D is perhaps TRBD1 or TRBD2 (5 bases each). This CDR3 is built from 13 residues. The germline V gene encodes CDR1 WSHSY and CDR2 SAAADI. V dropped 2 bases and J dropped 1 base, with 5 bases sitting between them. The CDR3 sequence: CASSEGGQETQYF. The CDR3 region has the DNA TGCGCCAGCAGTGAGGGGGGCCAAGAGACCCAGTACTTC.

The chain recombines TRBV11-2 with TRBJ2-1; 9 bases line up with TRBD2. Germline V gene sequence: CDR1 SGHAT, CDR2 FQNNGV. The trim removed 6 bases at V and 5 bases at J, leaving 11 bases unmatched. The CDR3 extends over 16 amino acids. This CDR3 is CASSIRWTSADNEQFF. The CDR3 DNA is TGTGCCAGCAGTATAAGATGGACTAGCGCAGACAATGAGCAGTTCTTC.

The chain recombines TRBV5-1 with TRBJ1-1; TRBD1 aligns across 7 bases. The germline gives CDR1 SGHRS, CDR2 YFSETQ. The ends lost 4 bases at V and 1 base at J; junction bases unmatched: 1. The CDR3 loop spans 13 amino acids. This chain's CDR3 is CASSGTANTEAFF. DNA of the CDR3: TGCGCCAGCAGCGGGACAGCGAACACTGAAGCTTTCTTT.

The CDR3 here is CASSPLTGDHEQYF. CDR3 nucleotide sequence: TGCGCCAGCAGCCCCTTGACAGGGGACCACGAGCAGTACTTC. The V and J genes are TRBV4-1 and TRBJ2-7; TRBD1 aligns across 8 bases. CDR1 and CDR2 (germline): MGHRA, YSYEKL. V gave up 4 bases and J gave up 5 bases; unmatched junction bases: 7. The CDR3 sequence is 14 residues long.

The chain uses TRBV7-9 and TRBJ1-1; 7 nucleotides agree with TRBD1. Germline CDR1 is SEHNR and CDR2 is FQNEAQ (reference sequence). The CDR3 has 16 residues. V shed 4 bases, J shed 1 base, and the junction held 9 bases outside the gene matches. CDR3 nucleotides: TGTGCCAGCAGCTCAAAACGTGGGACAGCGAACACTGAAGCTTTCTTT. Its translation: CASSSKRGTANTEAFF.

The CDR3 is CASSLIGREEETQYF. In DNA, the CDR3 is TGTGCCAGCAGTTTAATCGGCAGGGAAGAAGAGACCCAGTACTTC. The chain couples TRBV28 to TRBJ2-5; maybe TRBD1 (5 bases). This CDR3 is built from 15 residues. V lost 2 bases to trimming and J lost 3 bases, with 13 bases between them. Germline V lookup: CDR1 MDHEN, CDR2 SYDVKM.

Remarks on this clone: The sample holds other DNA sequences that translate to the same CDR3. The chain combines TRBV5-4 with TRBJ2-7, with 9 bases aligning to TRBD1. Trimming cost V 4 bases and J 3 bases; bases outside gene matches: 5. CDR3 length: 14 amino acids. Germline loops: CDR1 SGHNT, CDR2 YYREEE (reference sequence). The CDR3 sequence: CASSDGQGSYEQYF. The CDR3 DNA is TGTGCCAGCAGCGATGGACAGGGGAGCTACGAGCAGTACTTC. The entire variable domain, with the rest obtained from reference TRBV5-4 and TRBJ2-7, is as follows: ETGVTQSPTHLIKTRGQQVTLRCSSQSGHNTVSWYQQALGQGPQFIFQYYREEENGRGNFPPRFSGLQFPNYSSELNVNALELDDSALYLCASSDGQGSYEQYFGPGTRLTVT.

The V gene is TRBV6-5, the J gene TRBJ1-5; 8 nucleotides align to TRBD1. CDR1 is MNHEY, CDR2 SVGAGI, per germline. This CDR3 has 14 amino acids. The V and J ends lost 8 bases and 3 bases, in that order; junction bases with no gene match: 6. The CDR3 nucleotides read TGTGCCAGCGGCGACAGGGGTTCCAATCAGCCCCAGCATTTT. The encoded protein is CASGDRGSNQPQHF.

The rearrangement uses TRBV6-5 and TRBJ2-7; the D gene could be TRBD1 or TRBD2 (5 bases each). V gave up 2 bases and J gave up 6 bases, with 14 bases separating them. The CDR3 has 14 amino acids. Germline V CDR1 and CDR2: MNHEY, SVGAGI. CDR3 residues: CASSYGGGLGEQYF. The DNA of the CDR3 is TGTGCCAGCAGTTACGGTGGGGGATTGGGCGAGCAGTACTTC.